These 12 T cell receptor beta chains came from one sample sequenced in a study of patients and donors after allogeneic stem cell transplantation. TCRdb recomputed calls from the RT-PCR reads with MiXCR, one row per CDR3 protein. The sample contains around 150,000 distinct CDR3 sequences, about two fifths of which appear only once. The source material was blood, either unsorted or a sorted T cell fraction (not recorded which). Every receptor here comes from a human donor who was either an allogeneic HSCT recipient or a stem cell or donor lymphocyte infusion donor (not recorded which). It is not recorded whose cells these are; they may come from a transplant donor.

The table lists this clonotype with a few counts. The chain is built from TRBV20-1 and TRBJ1-5; 8 nucleotides line up with TRBD1. CDR1 is DFQATT and CDR2 is SNEGSKA in the germline V gene (reference sequence). V trimming: 6 bases; J trimming: 3 bases; junction bases outside the gene matches: 4. The CDR3 loop spans 13 amino acids. The CDR3 protein is CSAQDRVNQPQHF. CDR3 DNA: TGCAGTGCCCAGGACAGGGTCAATCAGCCCCAGCATTTT.

This clonotype has only a few counts. This sequence joins TRBV10-3 and TRBJ1-5; D gene uncertain. Germline V gives CDR1 ENHRY, CDR2 SYGVKD. The CDR3 spans 10 residues. Here the CDR3 DNA reads TGTGTTGGGGAGGGTCAGCCCCAGCATTTT. Translation gives CVGEGQPQHF.

V usage is TRBV20-1 and J usage is TRBJ1-2; TRBD1 is a possible D gene (5 bases). Germline assignment: CDR1 DFQATT and CDR2 SNEGSKA (reference sequence). V lost 6 bases to trimming and J lost 4 bases, with 15 bases between them. CDR3 length equals 13 residues. In nucleotides, the CDR3 is TGCAGTGCCGTCGGGGGGAGGGTCTATGGCTACACCTTC. It yields the protein CSAVGGRVYGYTF.

This chain joins TRBV7-6 and TRBJ2-7, with D hard to call. The CDR3 is made up of 18 amino acids. Trimming left V 5 bases short and J 4 bases short, with 27 bases between. Germline V gene sequence: CDR1 SGHVS, CDR2 FNYEAQ. CDR3 sequence: CASSPLRRVTASGYEQYF. The CDR3 DNA follows: TGTGCCAGCAGCCCACTTCGTCGGGTTACGGCTTCGGGTTACGAGCAGTACTTC.

The chain couples TRBV5-6 to TRBJ1-1, with D perhaps TRBD1 (5 bases). The CDR3 has 15 residues. Germline CDR1 reads SGHDT; CDR2 reads YYEEEE. The V end was cut by 0 bases, the J end by 1 base, with 10 bases between. The chain's CDR3 is CASSLDRRSNTEAFF. CDR3 in DNA: TGTGCCAGCAGCTTGGACAGGCGTTCGAACACTGAAGCTTTCTTT. Together with reference TRBV5-6 and TRBJ1-1, the CDR3 gives the full variable domain: DAGVTQSPTHLIKTRGQQVTLRCSPKSGHDTVSWYQQALGQGPQFIFQYYEEEERQRGNFPDRFSGHQFPNYSSELNVNALLLGDSALYLCASSLDRRSNTEAFFGQGTRLTVV.

This clonotype was counted only a few times. V usage is TRBV30 and J usage is TRBJ1-5; D is uncertain. V lost 0 bases and J 3 bases, leaving 9 bases between the germline ends. Germline V gene sequence: CDR1 GTSNPN, CDR2 SVGIG (reference sequence). CDR3 size: 14 residues. In nucleotides, the CDR3 is TGTGCCTGGAGTGTAGGCCCCCCCAATCAGCCCCAGCATTTT. It codes for CAWSVGPPNQPQHF.

This clonotype was seen more than once but under ten times. V usage is TRBV7-2 and J usage is TRBJ2-1; perhaps TRBD1 as D (6 bases). The CDR3 length is 14 residues. Germline V gene sequence: CDR1 SGHTA, CDR2 FQGNSA. Trimming removed 0 bases from V and 8 bases from J, with 11 bases in between. The CDR3, as DNA: TGTGCCAGCAGCTTAGCAACAGGGATGTATGAGCAGTTCTTC. Translated, it gives CASSLATGMYEQFF.

V is TRBV5-5 and J is TRBJ1-1; D unresolved. This CDR3 has 13 residues. The germline CDR1 and CDR2 sequences are SGHKS and YYEKEE (reference sequence). V was cut by 2 bases and J by 1 base, with 6 bases left in between. CDR3 coding DNA: TGTGCCAGCAGCTTCGTAGGGAACACTGAAGCTTTCTTT. The encoded protein is CASSFVGNTEAFF.

V usage is TRBV7-9 and J usage is TRBJ2-7; D is perhaps TRBD1 (6 bases). This CDR3 has 14 amino acids. V was clipped by 3 bases and J by 5 bases, with 14 bases between them. Germline CDR1 reads SEHNR; CDR2 reads FQNEAQ (reference sequence). The CDR3 DNA reads TGTGCCAGCAGCTTGGCTGGGGGCGGTAACGAGCAGTACTTC. Translation: CASSLAGGGNEQYF. The full variable domain, in which reference TRBV7-9 and TRBJ2-7 provide the parts outside the CDR3, is DTGVSQNPRHKITKRGQNVTFRCDPISEHNRLYWYRQTLGQGPEFLTYFQNEAQLEKSRLLSDRFSAERPKGSFSTLEIQRTEQGDSAMYLCASSLAGGGNEQYFGPGTRLTVT.

This clonotype was recorded a few times. The rearrangement uses TRBV9 and TRBJ1-6; D gene unclear. The germline CDR1 and CDR2 sequences are SGDLS and YYNGEE. The CDR3 is made up of 12 amino acids. The CDR3 loop reads CAYTGDNSPLHF. The CDR3 DNA reads TGTGCGTATACCGGCGATAATTCACCCCTCCACTTT.

CDR3 sequence reads: CASTWARRPTDTQYF. For the CDR3, the DNA is TGTGCCAGCACCTGGGCTAGACGCCCCACAGATACGCAGTATTTT. The chain recombines TRBV6-2 or TRBV6-3 with TRBJ2-3; D is unclear. CDR1 is MNHEY and CDR2 is SVGEGT in the germline V gene. V lost 7 bases and J lost 2, with 16 bases in between. The CDR3 extends over 15 amino acids.

This clonotype has just a few counts. V gene TRBV7-9 combines with J gene TRBJ2-7; the D call may be TRBD1 or TRBD2 (5 bases each). This CDR3 is 15 amino acids long. The germline CDR1 and CDR2 sequences are SEHNR and FQNEAQ (reference sequence). V lost 2 bases, J lost 6 bases, and 17 bases lay in between. CDR3: CASSLSASGPGEQYV. DNA for the CDR3: TGTGCCAGCAGCTTATCGGCTTCGGGGCCGGGCGAGCAGTACGTC.